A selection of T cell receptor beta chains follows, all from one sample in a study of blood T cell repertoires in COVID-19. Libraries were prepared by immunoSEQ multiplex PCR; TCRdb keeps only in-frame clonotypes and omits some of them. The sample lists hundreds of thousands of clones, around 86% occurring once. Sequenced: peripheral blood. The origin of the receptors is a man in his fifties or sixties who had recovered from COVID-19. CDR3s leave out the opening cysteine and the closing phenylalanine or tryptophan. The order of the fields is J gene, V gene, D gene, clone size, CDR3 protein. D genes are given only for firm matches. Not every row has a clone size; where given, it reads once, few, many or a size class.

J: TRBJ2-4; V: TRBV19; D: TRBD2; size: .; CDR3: ASSSAGTSGWNIQY
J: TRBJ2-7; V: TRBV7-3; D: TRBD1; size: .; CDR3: ASSLTPGQGYEQY
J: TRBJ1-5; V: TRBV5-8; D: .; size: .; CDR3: ASSLVFPSNQPQH
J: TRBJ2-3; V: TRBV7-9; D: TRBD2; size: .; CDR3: ASSLGDSGDTQY
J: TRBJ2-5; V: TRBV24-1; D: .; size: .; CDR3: ATRGRHQETQY
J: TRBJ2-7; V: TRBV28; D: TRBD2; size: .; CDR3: ASSLSPLAGFYEQY
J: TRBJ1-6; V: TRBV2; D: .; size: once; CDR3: ASSEGTLNSPLH
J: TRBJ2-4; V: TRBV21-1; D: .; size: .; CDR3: ASSLGLAKNIQY
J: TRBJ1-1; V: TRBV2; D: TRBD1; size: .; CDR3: ASSGTGGIAGTEAF
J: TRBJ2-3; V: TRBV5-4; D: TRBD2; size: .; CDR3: ASSRAGGSTDTQY
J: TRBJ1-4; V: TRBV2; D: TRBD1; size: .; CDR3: ASTRQGANEKLF
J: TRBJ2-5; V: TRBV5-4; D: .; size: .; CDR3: ASSLTPGQETQY
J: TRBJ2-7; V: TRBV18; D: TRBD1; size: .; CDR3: ASSPLGPGTGTHEQY
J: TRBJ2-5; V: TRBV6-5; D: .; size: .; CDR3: ASTRTGGKEETQY
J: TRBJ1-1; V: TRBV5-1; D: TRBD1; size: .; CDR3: ASSFYQGAGTEAF
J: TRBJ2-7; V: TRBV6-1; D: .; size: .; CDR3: ASSAQGQGGFYEQY
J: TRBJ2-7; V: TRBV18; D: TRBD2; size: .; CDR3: ASSPTSGGTYEQY
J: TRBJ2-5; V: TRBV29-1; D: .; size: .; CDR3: SVEAIGLGGETQY
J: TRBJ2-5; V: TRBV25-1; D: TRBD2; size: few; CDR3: ASSLASGLRETQY
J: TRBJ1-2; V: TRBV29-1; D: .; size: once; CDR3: SVVRGADGYT
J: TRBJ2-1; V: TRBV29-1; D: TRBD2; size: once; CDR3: SGTSGFSYNEQF
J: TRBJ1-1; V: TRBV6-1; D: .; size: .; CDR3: ASSEAGTPYGRAF
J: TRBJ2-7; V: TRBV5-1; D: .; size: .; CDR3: ASSWADGQSYEQY
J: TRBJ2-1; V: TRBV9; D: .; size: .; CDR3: ASSVGAEPYNEQF
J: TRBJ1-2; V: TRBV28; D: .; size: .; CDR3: ARGQGNYGYT
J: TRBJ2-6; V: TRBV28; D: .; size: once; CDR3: ASFRAGANVLT